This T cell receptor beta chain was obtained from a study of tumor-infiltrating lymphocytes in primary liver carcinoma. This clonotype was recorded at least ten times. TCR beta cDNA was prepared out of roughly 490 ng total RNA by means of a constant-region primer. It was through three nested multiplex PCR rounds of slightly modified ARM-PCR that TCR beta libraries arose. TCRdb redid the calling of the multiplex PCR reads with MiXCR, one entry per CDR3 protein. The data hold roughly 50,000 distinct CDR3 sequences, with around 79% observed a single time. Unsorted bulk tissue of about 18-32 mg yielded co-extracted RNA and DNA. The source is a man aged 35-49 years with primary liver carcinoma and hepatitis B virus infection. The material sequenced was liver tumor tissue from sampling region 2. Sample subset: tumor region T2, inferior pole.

In DNA form, the CDR3 reads TGCAGCGTTGTACCCGGGACAGCAGCCTACGAGCAGTACTTC. Protein: CSVVPGTAAYEQYF. The chain couples TRBV29-1 to TRBJ2-7, with TRBD1 matching over 7 bases. J gave up 2 bases and V 4 bases, and 8 bases lay outside the gene matches. CDR1 and CDR2 from the germline V gene are SQVTM and ANQGSEA. CDR3 length: 14 residues.